This T cell receptor (beta chain) was recorded in a study of blood T cell repertoires in COVID-19. Study-level background: Specimens from acute and convalescent COVID-19 originated in the United States, Italy and Spain.

Contact with a PCR-confirmed or clinician-diagnosed COVID-19 case occurred within 2 weeks of entry. Germline CDR1 reads SGHRS; CDR2 reads YFSETQ. This CDR3 comprises 13 residues. With 0 bases removed from V and 4 bases from J, the gap between germline ends came to 7 bases. The table came from immunoSEQ multiplex PCR; TCRdb's copy has only in-frame clones and leaves some out. In the table there are about 200,000 clones, approximately 86% of which are singletons. Regarding this clone: In the same sample, other DNA sequences code for this CDR3.

The material sequenced was PBMCs or T cells enriched from blood (not recorded which). The chain recombines TRBV5-1 with TRBJ1-2; D uncertain. The sequence derives from a woman between 25 and 40 years old who had been exposed to COVID-19. The CDR3, as DNA: TGCGCCAGCAGCTTGGGTTCGTCCTATGGCTACACCTTC. It specifies CASSLGSSYGYTF.